This T cell receptor beta chain was identified during a study of blood T cell repertoires in COVID-19. The wider study: Spain, Italy and the United States supplied samples that represented acute and convalescent COVID-19. T cells, B-cell-depleted T cells, or PBMCs supplied cDNA or gDNA.

This clone was seen only once. Different DNA sequences within this sample yield the same CDR3. The CDR3 totals 13 residues. With 5 bases removed from V and 2 bases from J, the gap between germline ends came to 9 bases. Per the germline V gene, CDR1 is SNHLY and CDR2 is FYNNEI. Only in-frame clones appear in the TCRdb table, and some are missing; sequencing was by immunoSEQ multiplex PCR. The sample holds about 140,000 clones; about 86% are singletons and the top ten take approximately 8.3%. This sequence originates from a woman aged 60-75 years with acute or convalescent COVID-19. V gene TRBV2 combines with J gene TRBJ1-2, with D perhaps TRBD1 (6 bases). The sequenced sample consisted of peripheral blood. The CDR3 region is CASSTTGNYGYTF. The CDR3 nucleotides are TGTGCCAGCAGTACTACAGGGAACTATGGCTACACCTTC. The complete variable domain, with remaining parts taken from reference TRBV2 and TRBJ1-2, reads EPEVTQTPSHQVTQMGQEVILRCVPISNHLYFYWYRQILGQKVEFLVSFYNNEISEKSEIFDDQFSVERPDGSNFTLKIRSTKLEDSAMYFCASSTTGNYGYTFGSGTRLTVV.